This TCR beta chain was captured by sequencing in a study of T cells in Graves' hyperthyroidism and ophthalmopathy. Study findings and constraints: The blood repertoire included most of the expanded thyroid clonotypes above 0.001.

Amplified TCR beta CDR3 regions derived from RNA transcripts. Primed by the HTBI set, a first-round RT-PCR was run on the TCR CDR3. TCRdb ran MiXCR on the multiplex PCR reads and lists one entry per CDR3 protein. The sample lists approximately 430,000 distinct CDR3 sequences; over 12% were seen once. In germline, CDR1 is SGHRS, CDR2 YFSETQ. This CDR3 comprises 14 residues. V was pared by 0 bases and J by 4 bases, with 11 bases between. This clonotype was observed many times. Antigen unknown. The chain couples TRBV5-1 to TRBJ2-7, with D perhaps TRBD1 (6 bases). The receptor was isolated from a man in his late teens or twenties with Graves' ophthalmopathy. Input material: blood. The CDR3 coding sequence is TGCGCCAGCAGCTTGGCAGGGGCAATGTACGAGCAGTACTTC. Its protein product is CASSLAGAMYEQYF. Full variable domain (rest looked up from reference TRBV5-1 and TRBJ2-7): KAGVTQTPRYLIKTRGQQVTLSCSPISGHRSVSWYQQTPGQGLQFLFEYFSETQRNKGNFPGRFSGRQFSNSRSEMNVSTLELGDSALYLCASSLAGAMYEQYFGPGTRLTVT.